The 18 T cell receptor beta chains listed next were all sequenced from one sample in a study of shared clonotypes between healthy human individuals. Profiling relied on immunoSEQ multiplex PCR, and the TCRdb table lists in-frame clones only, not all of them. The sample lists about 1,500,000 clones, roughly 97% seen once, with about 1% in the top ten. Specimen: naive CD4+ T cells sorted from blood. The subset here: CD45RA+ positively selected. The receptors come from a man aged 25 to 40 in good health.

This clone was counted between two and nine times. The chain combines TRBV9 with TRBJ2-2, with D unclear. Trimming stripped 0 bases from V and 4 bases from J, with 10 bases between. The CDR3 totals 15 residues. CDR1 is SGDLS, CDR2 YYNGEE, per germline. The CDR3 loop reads CASSVVSSSTGELFF. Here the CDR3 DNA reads TGTGCCAGCAGCGTAGTTTCTAGTTCCACCGGGGAGCTGTTTTTT.

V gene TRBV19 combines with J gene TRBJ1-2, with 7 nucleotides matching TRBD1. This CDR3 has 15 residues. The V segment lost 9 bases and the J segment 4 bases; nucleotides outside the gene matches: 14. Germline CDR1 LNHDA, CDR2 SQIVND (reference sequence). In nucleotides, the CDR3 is TGTGCCAGCGTGAGGGACAGTTCCGCGGGCTATGGCTACACCTTC. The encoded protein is CASVRDSSAGYGYTF. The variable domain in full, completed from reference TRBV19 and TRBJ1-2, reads DGGITQSPKYLFRKEGQNVTLSCEQNLNHDAMYWYRQDPGQGLRLIYYSQIVNDFQKGDIAEGYSVSREKKESFPLTVTSAQKNPTAFYLCASVRDSSAGYGYTFGSGTRLTVV.

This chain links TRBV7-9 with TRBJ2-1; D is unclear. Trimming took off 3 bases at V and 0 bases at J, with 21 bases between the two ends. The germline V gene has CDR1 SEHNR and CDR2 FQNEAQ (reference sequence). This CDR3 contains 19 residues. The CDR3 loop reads CASSFPLSTRRSSYNEQFF. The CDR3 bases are TGTGCCAGCAGCTTTCCTTTGTCTACGCGCCGAAGCTCCTACAATGAGCAGTTCTTC. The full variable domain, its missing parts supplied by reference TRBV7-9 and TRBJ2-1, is DTGVSQNPRHKITKRGQNVTFRCDPISEHNRLYWYRQTLGQGPEFLTYFQNEAQLEKSRLLSDRFSAERPKGSFSTLEIQRTEQGDSAMYLCASSFPLSTRRSSYNEQFFGPGTRLTVL.

CDR3 region: CASSLTTGPSTDTQYF. The CDR3 coding sequence is TGTGCCAGCAGCTTAACGACGGGGCCTAGCACAGATACGCAGTATTTT. The chain uses TRBV5-4 and TRBJ2-3, with D perhaps matching TRBD1 or TRBD2 (5 bases each). Trimming cost V 2 bases and J 0 bases, with 13 bases left between them. The CDR3 spans 16 residues. Germline V gene data show CDR1 as SGHNT and CDR2 as YYREEE (reference sequence).

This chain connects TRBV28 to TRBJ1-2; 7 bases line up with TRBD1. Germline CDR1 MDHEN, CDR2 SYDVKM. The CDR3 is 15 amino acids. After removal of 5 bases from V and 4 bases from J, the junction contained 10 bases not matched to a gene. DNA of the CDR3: TGTGCCAGCAGTCCACAACGGACAGGAGTCTATGGCTACACCTTC. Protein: CASSPQRTGVYGYTF.

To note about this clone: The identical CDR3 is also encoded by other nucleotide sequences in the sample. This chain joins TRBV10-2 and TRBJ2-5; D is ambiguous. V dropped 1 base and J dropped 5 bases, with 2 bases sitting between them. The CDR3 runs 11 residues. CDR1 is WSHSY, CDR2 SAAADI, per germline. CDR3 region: CASSELETQYF. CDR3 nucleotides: TGCGCCAGCAGTGAGTTGGAGACCCAGTACTTC.

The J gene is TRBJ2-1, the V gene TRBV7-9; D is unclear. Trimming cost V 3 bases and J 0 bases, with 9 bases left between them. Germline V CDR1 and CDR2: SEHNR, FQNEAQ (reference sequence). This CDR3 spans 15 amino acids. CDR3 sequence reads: CASSLLDASYNEQFF. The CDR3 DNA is TGTGCCAGCAGCTTGCTCGACGCCTCCTACAATGAGCAGTTCTTC.

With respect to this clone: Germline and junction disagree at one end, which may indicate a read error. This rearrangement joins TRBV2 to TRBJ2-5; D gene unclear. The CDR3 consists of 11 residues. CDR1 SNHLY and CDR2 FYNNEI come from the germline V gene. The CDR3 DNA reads TGTGCCAGCAGTCAAGCGGAGACCCAGTACTTC. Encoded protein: CASSQAETQYF.

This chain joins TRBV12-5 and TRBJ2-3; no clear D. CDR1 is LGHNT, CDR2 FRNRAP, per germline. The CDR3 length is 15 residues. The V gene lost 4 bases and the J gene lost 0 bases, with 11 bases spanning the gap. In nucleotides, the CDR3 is TGTGCTAGTGGTTCCGGACGGATAAGCACAGATACGCAGTATTTT. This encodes CASGSGRISTDTQYF.

As DNA, the CDR3 is TGTGCCAGCAGCATCCGGGACAGGGGGAGCTACGAGCAGTACTTC. Translated, it gives CASSIRDRGSYEQYF. This sequence joins TRBV9 and TRBJ2-7; TRBD1 matches 11 bases. The trim removed 4 bases at V and 3 bases at J, leaving 6 bases unmatched. The CDR3 totals 15 residues. The germline V gene encodes CDR1 SGDLS and CDR2 YYNGEE.

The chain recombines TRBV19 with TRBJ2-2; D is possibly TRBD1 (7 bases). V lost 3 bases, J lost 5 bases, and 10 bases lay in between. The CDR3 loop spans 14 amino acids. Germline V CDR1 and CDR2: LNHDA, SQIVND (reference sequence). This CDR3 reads CASSIRGVTGELFF. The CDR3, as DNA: TGTGCCAGTAGTATCAGGGGGGTGACCGGGGAGCTGTTTTTT.

For the CDR3, the DNA is TGCGCCAGCAGCTTGGCTCAGGGAGTGGGGACTGAAGCTTTCTTT. Translated, it gives CASSLAQGVGTEAFF. The genes are TRBV5-1 and TRBJ1-1; a possible D gene is TRBD1 (5 bases). The germline V and J ends were trimmed by 0 bases and 5 bases, with 14 bases remaining between them. In germline, CDR1 is SGHRS, CDR2 YFSETQ. CDR3 size: 15 residues.

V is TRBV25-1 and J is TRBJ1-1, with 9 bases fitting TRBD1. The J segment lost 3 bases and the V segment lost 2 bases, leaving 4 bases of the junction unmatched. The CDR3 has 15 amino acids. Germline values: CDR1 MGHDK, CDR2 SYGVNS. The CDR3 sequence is CASSELGTGYTEAFF. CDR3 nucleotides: TGTGCCAGCAGTGAACTTGGGACAGGGTACACTGAAGCTTTCTTT.

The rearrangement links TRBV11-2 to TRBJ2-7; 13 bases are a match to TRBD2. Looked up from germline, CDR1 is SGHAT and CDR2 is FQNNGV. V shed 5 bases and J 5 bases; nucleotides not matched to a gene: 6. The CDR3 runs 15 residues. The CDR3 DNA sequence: TGTGCCAGCAGCCCGGGACTAGCGGGAATTGACGAGCAGTACTTC. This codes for CASSPGLAGIDEQYF.

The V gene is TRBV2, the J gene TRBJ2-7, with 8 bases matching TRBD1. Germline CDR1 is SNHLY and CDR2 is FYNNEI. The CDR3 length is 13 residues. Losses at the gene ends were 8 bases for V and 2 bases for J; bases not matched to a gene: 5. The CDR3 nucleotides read TGTGCCAGCGCCCAGGACAGGGCCTACGAGCAGTACTTC. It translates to CASAQDRAYEQYF.

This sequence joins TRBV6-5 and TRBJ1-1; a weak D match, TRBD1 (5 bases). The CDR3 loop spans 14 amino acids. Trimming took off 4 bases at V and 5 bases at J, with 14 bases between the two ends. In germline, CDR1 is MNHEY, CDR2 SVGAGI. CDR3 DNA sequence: TGTGCCAGCAGTTCCCGGGGGGTGTGGACTGAAGCTTTCTTT. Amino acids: CASSSRGVWTEAFF.

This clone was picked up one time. CDR3 DNA sequence: TGTGCCAGCAGCACAGGACAGATCCCTAACTATGGCTACACCTTC. It codes for CASSTGQIPNYGYTF. The chain recombines TRBV5-5 with TRBJ1-2; D possibly corresponds to TRBD1 (6 bases). Trimming pared 4 bases from V and 0 bases from J, leaving 13 bases between. The CDR3 length is 15 residues. CDR1 is SGHKS and CDR2 is YYEKEE in the germline V gene (reference sequence).

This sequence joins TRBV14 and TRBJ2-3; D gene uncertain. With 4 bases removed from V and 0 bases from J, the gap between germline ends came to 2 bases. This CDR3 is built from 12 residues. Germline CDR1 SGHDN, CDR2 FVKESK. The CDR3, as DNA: TGTGCCAGCAGCCCTAGCACAGATACGCAGTATTTT. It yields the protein CASSPSTDTQYF.